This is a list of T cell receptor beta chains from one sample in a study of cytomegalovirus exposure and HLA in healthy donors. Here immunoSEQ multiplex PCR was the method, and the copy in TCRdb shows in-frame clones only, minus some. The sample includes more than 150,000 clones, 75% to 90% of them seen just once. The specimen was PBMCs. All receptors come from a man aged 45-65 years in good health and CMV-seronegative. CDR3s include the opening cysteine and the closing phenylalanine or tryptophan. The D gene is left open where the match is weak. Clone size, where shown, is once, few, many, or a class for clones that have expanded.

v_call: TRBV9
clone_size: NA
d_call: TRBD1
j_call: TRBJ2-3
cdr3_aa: CASSVVGQGGTDTQYF
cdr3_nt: TGTGCCAGCAGCGTAGTGGGGCAGGGGGGCACAGATACGCAGTATTTT

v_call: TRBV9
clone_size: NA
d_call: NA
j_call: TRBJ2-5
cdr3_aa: CASSVGRREETQYF
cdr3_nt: TGTGCCAGCAGCGTAGGCCGGAGGGAAGAGACCCAGTACTTC

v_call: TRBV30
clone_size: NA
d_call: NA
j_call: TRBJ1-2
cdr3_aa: CAWSVYRENYGYTF
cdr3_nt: TGTGCCTGGAGTGTCTACAGGGAGAACTATGGCTACACCTTC

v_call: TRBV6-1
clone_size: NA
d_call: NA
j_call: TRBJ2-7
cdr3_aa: CASSDFGKGDSYEQYF
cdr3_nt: TGTGCCAGCAGTGATTTCGGTAAGGGAGATTCCTACGAGCAGTACTTC

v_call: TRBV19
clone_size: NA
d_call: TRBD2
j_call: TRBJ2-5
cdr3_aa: CASSIGSREWVRETQYF
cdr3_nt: TGTGCCAGTAGTATTGGATCGCGGGAGTGGGTTAGAGAGACCCAGTACTTC

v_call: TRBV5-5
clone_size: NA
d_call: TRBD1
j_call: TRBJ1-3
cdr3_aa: CASSATGSGNTIYF
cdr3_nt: TGTGCCAGCAGCGCGACAGGGTCTGGAAACACCATATATTTT

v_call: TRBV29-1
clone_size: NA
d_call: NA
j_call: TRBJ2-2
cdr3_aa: CSMNRGGTGELFF
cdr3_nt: TGCAGCATGAACAGGGGGGGGACCGGGGAGCTGTTTTTT

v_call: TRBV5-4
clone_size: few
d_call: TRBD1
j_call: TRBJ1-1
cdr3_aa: CASSTRQGARTEAFF
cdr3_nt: TGTGCCAGCAGCACCCGACAGGGGGCGAGGACTGAAGCTTTCTTT

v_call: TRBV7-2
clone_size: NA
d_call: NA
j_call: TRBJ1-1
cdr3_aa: CANSPQGHLNTEAFF
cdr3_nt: TGTGCCAACAGCCCCCAGGGACACTTGAACACTGAAGCTTTCTTT

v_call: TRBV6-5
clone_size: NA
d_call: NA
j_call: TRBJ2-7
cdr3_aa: CASSYSEVYEQYF
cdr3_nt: TGTGCCAGCAGTTACTCTGAGGTCTACGAGCAGTACTTC

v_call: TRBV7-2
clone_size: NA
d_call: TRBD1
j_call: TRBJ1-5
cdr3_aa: CASSRDRNQPQHF
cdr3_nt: TGTGCCAGCAGCCGGGACAGAAATCAGCCCCAGCATTTT

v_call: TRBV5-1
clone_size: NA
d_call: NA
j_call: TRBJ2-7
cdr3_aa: CASSLGGSGFEQYF
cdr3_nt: TGCGCCAGCAGCTTGGGAGGAAGTGGATTCGAGCAGTACTTC